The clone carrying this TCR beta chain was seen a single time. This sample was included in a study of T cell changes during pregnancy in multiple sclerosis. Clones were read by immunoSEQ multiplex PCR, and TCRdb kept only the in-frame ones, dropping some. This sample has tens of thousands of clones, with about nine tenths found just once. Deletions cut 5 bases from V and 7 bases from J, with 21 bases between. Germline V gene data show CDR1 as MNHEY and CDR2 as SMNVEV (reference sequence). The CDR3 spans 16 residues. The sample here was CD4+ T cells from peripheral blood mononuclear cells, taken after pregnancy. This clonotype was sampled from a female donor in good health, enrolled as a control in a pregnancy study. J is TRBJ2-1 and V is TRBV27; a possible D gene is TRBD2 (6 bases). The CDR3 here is CASSVERAGHGNEQFF. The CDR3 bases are TGTGCCAGCAGTGTAGAAAGGGCGGGGCACGGGAATGAGCAGTTCTTC.